The TCR beta chain under discussion was sequenced for a study of T-cell reconstitution after alpha-beta-depleted transplantation in children. Study-level points and caveats: From surviving recipient T cells and thymic progenitors came the high day-60 TCRbeta diversity observed in some patients. Several hundred rapidly expanded clones from non-depleted graft cells reportedly supplied alpha-beta T cells about two months post-transplant.

Unique molecular identifiers were incorporated when the TCRbeta library was constructed. TCRdb re-called the PCR reads with MiXCR, one entry per CDR3 protein. The sample lists approximately 190,000 distinct CDR3 sequences, roughly 6.5% seen once, with 4.5% to 5.5% in the top ten. After removal of 4 bases from V and 4 bases from J, the junction contained 10 bases not matched to a gene. Germline V gene data show CDR1 as SGHRS and CDR2 as YFSETQ. CDR3 length: 16 amino acids. This clonotype was counted at least ten times. Its antigen is not identified. The TCR was taken from a girl in the first two years of life with combined immunodeficiency, due to receive a stem cell transplant. Sequencing was performed on PBMCs, taken before TCRalphabeta/CD19-depleted stem cell transplant. The chain carries TRBV5-1 and TRBJ1-1; 10 bases are shared with TRBD1. This chain's CDR3 is CASSLGTGVPPTEAFF. CDR3 nucleotide sequence: TGCGCCAGCAGCCTCGGGACAGGGGTTCCTCCCACTGAAGCTTTCTTT.